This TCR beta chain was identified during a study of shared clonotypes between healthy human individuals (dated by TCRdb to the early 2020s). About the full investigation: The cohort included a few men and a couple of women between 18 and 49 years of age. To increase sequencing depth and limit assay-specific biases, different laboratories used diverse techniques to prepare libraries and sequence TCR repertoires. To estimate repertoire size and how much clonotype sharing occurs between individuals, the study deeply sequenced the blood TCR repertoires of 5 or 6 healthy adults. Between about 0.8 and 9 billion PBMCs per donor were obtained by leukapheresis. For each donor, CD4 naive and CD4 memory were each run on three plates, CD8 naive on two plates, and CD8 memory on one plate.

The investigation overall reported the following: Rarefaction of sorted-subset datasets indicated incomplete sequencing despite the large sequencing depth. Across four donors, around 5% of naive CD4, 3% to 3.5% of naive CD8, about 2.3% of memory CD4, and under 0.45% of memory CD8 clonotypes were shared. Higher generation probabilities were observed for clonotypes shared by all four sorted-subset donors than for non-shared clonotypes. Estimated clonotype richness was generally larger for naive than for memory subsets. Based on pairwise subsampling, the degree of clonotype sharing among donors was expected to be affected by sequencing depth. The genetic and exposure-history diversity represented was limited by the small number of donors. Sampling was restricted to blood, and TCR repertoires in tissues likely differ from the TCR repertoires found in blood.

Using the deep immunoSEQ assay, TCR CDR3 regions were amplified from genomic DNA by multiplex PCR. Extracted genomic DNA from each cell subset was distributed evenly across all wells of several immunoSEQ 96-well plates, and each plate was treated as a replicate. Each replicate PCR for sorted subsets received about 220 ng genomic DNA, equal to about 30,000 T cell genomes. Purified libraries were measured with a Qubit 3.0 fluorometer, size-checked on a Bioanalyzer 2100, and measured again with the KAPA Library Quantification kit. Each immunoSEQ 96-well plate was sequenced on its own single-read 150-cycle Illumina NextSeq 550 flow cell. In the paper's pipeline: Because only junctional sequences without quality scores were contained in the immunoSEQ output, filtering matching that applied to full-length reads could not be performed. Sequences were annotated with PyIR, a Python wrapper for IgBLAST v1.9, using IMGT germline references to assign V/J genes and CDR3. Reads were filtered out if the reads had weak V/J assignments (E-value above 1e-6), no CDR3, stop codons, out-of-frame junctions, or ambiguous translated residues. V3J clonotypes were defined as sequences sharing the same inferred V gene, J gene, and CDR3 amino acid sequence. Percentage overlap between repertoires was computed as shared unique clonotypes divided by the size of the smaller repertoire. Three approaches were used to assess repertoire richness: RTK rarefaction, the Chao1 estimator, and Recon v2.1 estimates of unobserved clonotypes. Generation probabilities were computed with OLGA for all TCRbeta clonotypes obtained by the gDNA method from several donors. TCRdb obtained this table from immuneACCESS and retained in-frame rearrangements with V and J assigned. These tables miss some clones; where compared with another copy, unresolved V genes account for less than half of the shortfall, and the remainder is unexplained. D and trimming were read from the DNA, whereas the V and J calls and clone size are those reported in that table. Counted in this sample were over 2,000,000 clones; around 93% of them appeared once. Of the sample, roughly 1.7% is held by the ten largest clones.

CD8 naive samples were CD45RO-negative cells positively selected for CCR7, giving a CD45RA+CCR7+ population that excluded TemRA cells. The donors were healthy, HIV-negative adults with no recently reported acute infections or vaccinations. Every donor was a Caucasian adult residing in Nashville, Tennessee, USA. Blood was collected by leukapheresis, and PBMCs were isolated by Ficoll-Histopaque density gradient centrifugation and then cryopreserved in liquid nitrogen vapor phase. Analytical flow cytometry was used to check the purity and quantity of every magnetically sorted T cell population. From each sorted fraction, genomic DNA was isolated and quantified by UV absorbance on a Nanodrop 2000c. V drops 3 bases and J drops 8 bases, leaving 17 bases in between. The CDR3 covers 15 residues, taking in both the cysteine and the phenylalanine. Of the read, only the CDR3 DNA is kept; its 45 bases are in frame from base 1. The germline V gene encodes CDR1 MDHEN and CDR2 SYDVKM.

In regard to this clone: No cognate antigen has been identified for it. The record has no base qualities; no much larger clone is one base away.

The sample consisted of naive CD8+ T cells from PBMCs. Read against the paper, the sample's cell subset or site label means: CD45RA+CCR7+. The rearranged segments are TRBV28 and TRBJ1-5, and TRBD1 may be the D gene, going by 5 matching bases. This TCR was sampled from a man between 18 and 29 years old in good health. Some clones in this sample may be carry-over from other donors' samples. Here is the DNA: TGTGCCAGCAGTTTCGGGACCCTTGAACAGGAGCCCCAGCATTTT. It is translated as CASSFGTLEQEPQHF.